This T cell receptor (beta chain) stems from a study of yellow fever vaccine responses in identical twins. In TCRdb, the RT-PCR reads were re-called with MiXCR into one record per CDR3 protein. The data show 8,300 or so distinct CDR3 sequences, with 80% to 85% seen just once and roughly 1.9% held by the top ten. Broader study findings: After vaccination, twins' T cell response reportedly seemed partly convergent, partly personalized.

Germline values: CDR1 LGHDT, CDR2 YNNKEL (reference sequence). The CDR3 covers 15 residues. With 3 bases clipped from V and 9 bases from J, the junction kept 6 bases outside the gene matches. Worth noting for this clonotype: Its antigen remains unknown.

J is TRBJ1-6 and V is TRBV3-1; 9 nucleotides align to TRBD1. This receptor was taken from a young woman who received the yellow fever vaccine. The source material was T cells from blood (PBMCs), unsorted or a sorted subset (not recorded which), sampled before or after yellow fever vaccination (not recorded which). CDR3 nucleotides: TGTGCCAGCAGCCATGCGGACAGGGGTGGTTCACCCCTCCACTTT. It is translated as CASSHADRGGSPLHF. Supplemented by reference TRBV3-1 and TRBJ1-6, the full variable domain reads DTAVSQTPKYLVTQMGNDKSIKCEQNLGHDTMYWYKQDSKKFLKIMFSYNNKELIINETVPNRFSPKSPDKAHLNLHINSLELGDSAVYFCASSHADRGGSPLHFGNGTRLTVT.